The 21 T cell receptor beta chains given below trace back to one sample, sequenced in a study of blood T cell repertoires in COVID-19. TCRdb keeps only in-frame clones here, not all; method: immunoSEQ multiplex PCR. The sample consists of approximately 190,000 clones, less than 90% of them appearing once. Input material: peripheral blood. These receptors were collected from a woman in her thirties or forties with acute or convalescent COVID-19.

This rearrangement joins TRBV6-5 to TRBJ2-7; 8 nucleotides match TRBD1. Germline CDR1 and CDR2: MNHEY and SVGAGI. CDR3 length: 13 amino acids. J lost 3 bases, V lost 5 bases, and 3 bases had no gene match. CDR3 sequence: CASSRTGYYEQYF. The CDR3 bases are TGTGCCAGCAGTAGGACAGGGTACTACGAGCAGTACTTC.

The V call is TRBV28, the J call TRBJ2-5; the D gene is possibly TRBD1 (5 bases). The CDR3 extends over 17 amino acids. V was trimmed by 6 bases and J by 5 bases, leaving 25 bases between them. Germline lookup yields CDR1 MDHEN and CDR2 SYDVKM. The CDR3 loop reads CASSLDRSLGLSETQYF. The CDR3 coding sequence is TGTGCCAGCAGCCTAGACAGAAGTCTTGGTCTCTCGGAGACCCAGTACTTC.

The chain employs TRBV7-9 and TRBJ1-6; D is unresolved. The germline CDR1 and CDR2 sequences are SEHNR and FQNEAQ (reference sequence). With 5 bases removed from V and 7 bases from J, the gap between germline ends came to 18 bases. The CDR3 extends over 16 amino acids. CDR3: CASSLGGLISNSPLHF. The CDR3, as DNA: TGTGCCAGCAGCCTCGGAGGGCTCATAAGCAATTCACCCCTCCACTTT. Supplemented by reference TRBV7-9 and TRBJ1-6, the full variable domain reads DTGVSQNPRHKITKRGQNVTFRCDPISEHNRLYWYRQTLGQGPEFLTYFQNEAQLEKSRLLSDRFSAERPKGSFSTLEIQRTEQGDSAMYLCASSLGGLISNSPLHFGNGTRLTVT.

V gene TRBV5-1 combines with J gene TRBJ2-7, with a possible D match to TRBD2 (5 bases). Germline V gives CDR1 SGHRS, CDR2 YFSETQ. The V end lost 2 bases, the J end lost 7 bases, and 13 bases lay between the germline ends. The CDR3 is 13 residues long. The CDR3 DNA is TGCGCCAGCAGCTTATTCCCGGGAAGGGAGCAGTACTTC. Protein: CASSLFPGREQYF. Complete variable domain (other parts from reference TRBV5-1 and TRBJ2-7): KAGVTQTPRYLIKTRGQQVTLSCSPISGHRSVSWYQQTPGQGLQFLFEYFSETQRNKGNFPGRFSGRQFSNSRSEMNVSTLELGDSALYLCASSLFPGREQYFGPGTRLTVT.

This clone was seen more than once but under ten times. This sequence joins TRBV5-4 and TRBJ2-7; possible D gene TRBD1, 5 bases. V dropped 0 bases and J dropped 6 bases, with 13 bases sitting between them. This CDR3 has 14 residues. The V gene's germline CDR1 is SGHNT and CDR2 YYREEE (reference sequence). CDR3: CASSLGQTSTEQYF. The CDR3 bases are TGTGCCAGCAGCTTGGGACAGACCTCTACCGAGCAGTACTTC.

V is TRBV2 and J is TRBJ2-5; 8 bases are a match to TRBD2. The CDR3 runs to 16 residues. J was trimmed by 0 bases and V by 8 bases; bases with no gene match: 11. Germline CDR1 SNHLY, CDR2 FYNNEI. The CDR3: CASSGGGLANQETQYF. As DNA, the CDR3 is TGTGCCAGCTCGGGGGGAGGACTAGCAAACCAAGAGACCCAGTACTTC.

This clone was detected only a few times. The V call is TRBV24-1, the J call TRBJ2-1; TRBD2 is a possible D gene (7 bases). CDR1 KGHDR and CDR2 SFDVKD come from the germline V gene. The V gene lost 9 bases and the J gene lost 6 bases, with 23 bases spanning the gap. The CDR3 runs 16 residues. The CDR3 is CATASPRGAGSNEQFF. CDR3 nucleotide sequence: TGTGCCACCGCCAGCCCCCGGGGGGCGGGAAGCAATGAGCAGTTCTTC.

The chain combines TRBV3-1 (or the pseudogene TRBV3-2) with TRBJ2-7, with D possibly matching TRBD2 (6 bases). The CDR3 extends over 13 amino acids. Trimming took off 6 bases at V and 1 base at J, with 10 bases between the two ends. Germline CDR1 is LGHDT and CDR2 is YNNKEL (reference sequence). The CDR3 reads CASREGLSYEQYF. The DNA for the CDR3 is TGTGCCAGCAGAGAGGGACTTTCCTACGAGCAGTACTTC.

The chain carries TRBV28 and TRBJ1-5; 12 nucleotides match TRBD1. Unmatched junction bases numbered 8, after V lost 6 bases and J lost 8 bases. The CDR3 extends over 15 amino acids. Germline V gene lookup returns CDR1 MDHEN and CDR2 SYDVKM. Written as DNA, the CDR3 is TGTGCCAGCAGACCTGGTGGGACAGGGGGCGAGCCCCAGCATTTT. It translates to CASRPGGTGGEPQHF.

This clone came up once. This rearrangement joins TRBV2 to TRBJ1-1, with D possibly TRBD1 on 6 matching bases. Trimming left V 6 bases short and J 1 base short, with 15 bases between. Germline CDR1 is SNHLY and CDR2 is FYNNEI. CDR3 length: 15 amino acids. The DNA of the CDR3 is TGTGCCAGCAGCGAGGACCAGGGGCAGAACACTGAAGCTTTCTTT. Translating gives CASSEDQGQNTEAFF.

The J gene is TRBJ1-1, the V gene TRBV13, with TRBD1 as a possible D gene (5 bases). The CDR3 covers 15 residues. V was cut by 1 base and J by 7 bases, with 16 bases left in between. The germline V gene encodes CDR1 PRHDT and CDR2 FYEKMQ (reference sequence). CDR3 nucleotide sequence: TGTGCCAGCAGCTTAGAGGGCAGGGTGGGGGGTGAAGCTTTCTTT. Encoded protein: CASSLEGRVGGEAFF.

The V gene is TRBV6-5, the J gene TRBJ2-5; TRBD2 matches at 7 bases. Trimming removed 6 bases from V and 6 bases from J; junction bases left unmatched: 7. Germline V gives CDR1 MNHEY, CDR2 SVGAGI. This CDR3 has 13 residues. The CDR3 DNA reads as TGTGCCAGCAGCGGACTAGGGCCACAGACCCAGTACTTC. It is translated as CASSGLGPQTQYF.

This clone was seen only a few times. The genes are TRBV14 and TRBJ1-1, with D hard to call. Germline V gives CDR1 SGHDN, CDR2 FVKESK. This CDR3 comprises 13 residues. Trimming removed 7 bases from V and 7 bases from J, with 16 bases in between. DNA of the CDR3: TGTGCCAGCACTAGTATAGACGGGATTGAAGCTTTCTTT. Protein: CASTSIDGIEAFF.

Notes on this clone: At one end, the junction sequence differs from germline, possibly due to a read error. J is TRBJ2-3 and V is TRBV5-1; TRBD2 aligns across 11 bases. The germline gives CDR1 SGHRS, CDR2 YFSETQ. This CDR3 contains 15 residues. CDR3 sequence reads: CASRLAGGPGDTQYF. DNA of the CDR3: TGCGCCAGCCGCTTAGCGGGAGGGCCTGGAGATACGCAGTATTTT.

The rearrangement links TRBV28 to TRBJ2-1, with TRBD1 identical over 9 bases. CDR3 length: 16 amino acids. V lost 4 bases, J lost 5 bases, and 9 bases stayed unmatched. CDR1 and CDR2 from the germline V gene are MDHEN and SYDVKM. Here the CDR3 DNA reads TGTGCCAGCAGTTCTCCCGGGGGACAGGGAAACAATGAGCAGTTCTTC. The encoded protein is CASSSPGGQGNNEQFF.

This chain links TRBV6-6 with TRBJ1-6; D might be TRBD1 (6 bases). Between the trimmed V and J ends, which lost 6 bases and 6 bases, there was a span of 18 bases. This CDR3 has 16 amino acids. CDR1 and CDR2 (germline): MNHNY, SVGAGI (reference sequence). The CDR3 coding sequence is TGTGCCAGCAGGACCTCCATAGGACAGTTTAATTCACCCCTCCACTTT. Amino acid sequence: CASRTSIGQFNSPLHF.

The chain recombines TRBV7-6 with TRBJ2-2, with 9 bases fitting TRBD1. The CDR3 sequence is 15 residues long. CDR1 and CDR2 (germline): SGHVS, FNYEAQ. The ends lost 11 bases at V and 4 bases at J; junction bases unmatched: 11. The CDR3: CAVSRDRVGTGELFF. DNA for the CDR3: TGTGCCGTGAGCCGGGACAGGGTTGGCACCGGGGAGCTGTTTTTT.

The rearrangement uses TRBV30 and TRBJ1-4; D is perhaps TRBD1 (6 bases). This CDR3 is 18 amino acids long. CDR1 and CDR2 (germline): GTSNPN, SVGIG (reference sequence). Trimming stripped 4 bases from V and 0 bases from J, with 21 bases between. This CDR3 is CAWMVAGAVGATNEKLFF. CDR3 nucleotides: TGTGCCTGGATGGTGGCAGGGGCAGTAGGGGCAACTAATGAAAAACTGTTTTTT.

The V gene is TRBV4-2, the J gene TRBJ2-5; 10 nucleotides match TRBD2. Germline V gene data show CDR1 as LGHNA and CDR2 as YNFKEQ. Trimming cost V 1 base and J 1 base; bases outside gene matches: 3. CDR3 length equals 16 residues. The CDR3 spells CASSQGTSGTQETQYF. The CDR3 DNA reads TGTGCCAGCAGCCAAGGCACTAGCGGGACCCAAGAGACCCAGTACTTC.

The chain combines TRBV5-5 with TRBJ1-2; D may be TRBD1 (5 bases). CDR3 length: 16 amino acids. CDR1 and CDR2 from the germline V gene are SGHKS and YYEKEE (reference sequence). Trimming removed 4 bases at V and 0 bases at J, with 16 bases between. In nucleotides, the CDR3 is TGTGCCAGCAGCCTACAGGACGGGGGAGCTAACTATGGCTACACCTTC. Translated: CASSLQDGGANYGYTF. Supplemented by reference TRBV5-5 and TRBJ1-2, the full variable domain reads DAGVTQSPTHLIKTRGQQVTLRCSPISGHKSVSWYQQVLGQGPQFIFQYYEKEERGRGNFPDRFSARQFPNYSSELNVNALLLGDSALYLCASSLQDGGANYGYTFGSGTRLTVV.

This sequence joins TRBV7-2 and TRBJ2-3, with TRBD2 identical over 7 bases. V shed 3 bases, J shed 2 bases, and the junction held 8 bases outside the gene matches. Germline values: CDR1 SGHTA, CDR2 FQGNSA. This CDR3 has 16 amino acids. The CDR3 sequence: CASSLNPGLPTDTQYF. The CDR3, as DNA: TGTGCCAGCAGCTTGAACCCGGGACTACCCACAGATACGCAGTATTTT.